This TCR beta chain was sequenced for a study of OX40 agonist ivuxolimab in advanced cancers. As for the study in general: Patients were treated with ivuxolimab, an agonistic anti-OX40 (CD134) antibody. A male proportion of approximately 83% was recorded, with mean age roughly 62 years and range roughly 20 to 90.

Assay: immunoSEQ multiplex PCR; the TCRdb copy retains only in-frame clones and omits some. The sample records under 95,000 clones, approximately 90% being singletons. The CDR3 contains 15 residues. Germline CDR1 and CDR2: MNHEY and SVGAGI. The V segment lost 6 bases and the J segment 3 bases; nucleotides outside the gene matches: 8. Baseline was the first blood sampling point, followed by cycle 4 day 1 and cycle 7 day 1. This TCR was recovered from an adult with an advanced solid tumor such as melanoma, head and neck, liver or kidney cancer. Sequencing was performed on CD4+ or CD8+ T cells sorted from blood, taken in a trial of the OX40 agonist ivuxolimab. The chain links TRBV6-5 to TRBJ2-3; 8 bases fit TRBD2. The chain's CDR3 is CASRSTGGRTDTQYF. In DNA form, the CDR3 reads TGTGCCAGCAGATCCACGGGGGGGAGGACAGATACGCAGTATTTT.